This TCR beta chain appears in the sequencing data of a study of CD39 and CD103 CD8 tumor-infiltrating T cells. DNA input per subset was roughly 9,500 to 110,000 sorted cells. Some clones are missing from TCRdb's copy, which holds only in-frame ones; the method was immunoSEQ multiplex PCR. The repertoire holds approximately 520 clones, roughly 70% seen once, with about 31% in the top ten. Germline CDR1 and CDR2: LNHDA and SQIVND (reference sequence). CDR3 length: 18 amino acids. With 5 bases removed from V and 5 bases from J, the gap between germline ends came to 22 bases. Sorted CD3+CD4-CD8+CD45RA- TILs were divided into DN, SP and DP by CD39 and CD103.

This sequence was found in a human donor with ovarian cancer. Sequences were obtained from CD39- CD103+ CD8+ T cells sorted from the tumor. The subset here: CD103+CD39- single-positive CD45RA- CD8 T cells. The J gene is TRBJ2-6, the V gene TRBV19; D is possibly TRBD2 (5 bases). In DNA form, the CDR3 reads TGTGCCAGTAGTTCGGAGGCCAAATCACAAAGTCGGGCCAACGTCCTGACTTTC. It is translated as CASSSEAKSQSRANVLTF.